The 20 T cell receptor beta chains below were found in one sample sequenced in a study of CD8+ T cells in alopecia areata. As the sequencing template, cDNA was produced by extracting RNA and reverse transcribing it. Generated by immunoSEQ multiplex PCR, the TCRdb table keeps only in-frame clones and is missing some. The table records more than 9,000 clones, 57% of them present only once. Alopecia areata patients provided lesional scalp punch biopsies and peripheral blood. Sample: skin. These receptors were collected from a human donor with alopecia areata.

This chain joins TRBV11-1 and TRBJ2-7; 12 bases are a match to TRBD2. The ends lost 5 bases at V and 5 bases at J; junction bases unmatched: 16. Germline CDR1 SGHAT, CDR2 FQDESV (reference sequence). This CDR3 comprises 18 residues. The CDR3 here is CASSTNGRTSGASNEQYF. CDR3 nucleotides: TGTGCCAGCAGCACAAACGGACGGACTAGCGGGGCGAGCAACGAGCAGTACTTC.

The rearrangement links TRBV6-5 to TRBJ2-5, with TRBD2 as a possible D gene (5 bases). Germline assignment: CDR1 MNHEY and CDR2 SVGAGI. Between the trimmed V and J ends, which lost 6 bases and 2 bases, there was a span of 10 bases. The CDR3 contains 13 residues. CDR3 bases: TGTGCCAGCAGCCCGGGATATCAAGAGACCCAGTACTTC. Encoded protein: CASSPGYQETQYF.

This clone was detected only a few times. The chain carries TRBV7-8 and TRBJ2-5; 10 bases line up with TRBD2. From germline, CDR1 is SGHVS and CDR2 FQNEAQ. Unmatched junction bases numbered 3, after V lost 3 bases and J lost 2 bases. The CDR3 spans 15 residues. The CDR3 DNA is TGTGCCAGCAGCTTCCAAGCGGGGGGGCAAGAGACCCAGTACTTC. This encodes CASSFQAGGQETQYF.

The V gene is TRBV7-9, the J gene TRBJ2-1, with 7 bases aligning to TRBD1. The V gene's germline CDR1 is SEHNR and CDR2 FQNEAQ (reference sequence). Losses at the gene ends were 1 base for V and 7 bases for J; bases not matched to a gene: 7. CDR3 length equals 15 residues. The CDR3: CASSLGDLQGNEQFF. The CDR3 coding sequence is TGTGCCAGCAGCTTAGGAGATCTACAGGGGAATGAGCAGTTCTTC. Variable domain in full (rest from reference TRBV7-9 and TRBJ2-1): DTGVSQNPRHKITKRGQNVTFRCDPISEHNRLYWYRQTLGQGPEFLTYFQNEAQLEKSRLLSDRFSAERPKGSFSTLEIQRTEQGDSAMYLCASSLGDLQGNEQFFGPGTRLTVL.

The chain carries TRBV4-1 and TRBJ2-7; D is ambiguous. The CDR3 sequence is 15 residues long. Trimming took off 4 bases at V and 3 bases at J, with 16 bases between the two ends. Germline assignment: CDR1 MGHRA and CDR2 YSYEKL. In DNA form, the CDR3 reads TGCGCCAGCAGCCGCATACAAGTAGACGACTACGAGCAGTACTTC. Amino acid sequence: CASSRIQVDDYEQYF.

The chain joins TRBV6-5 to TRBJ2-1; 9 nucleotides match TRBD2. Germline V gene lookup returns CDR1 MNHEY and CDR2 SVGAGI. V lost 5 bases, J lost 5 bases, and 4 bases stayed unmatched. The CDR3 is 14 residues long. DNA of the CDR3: TGTGCCAGCAGTACCCGGACTAGCGACAATGAGCAGTTCTTC. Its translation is CASSTRTSDNEQFF.

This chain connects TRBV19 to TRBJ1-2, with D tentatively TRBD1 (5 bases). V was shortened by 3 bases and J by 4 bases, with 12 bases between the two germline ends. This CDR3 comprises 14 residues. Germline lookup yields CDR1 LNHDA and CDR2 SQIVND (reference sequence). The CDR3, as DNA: TGTGCCAGTAGTATCCCTCAGGGATTCTATGGCTACACCTTC. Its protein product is CASSIPQGFYGYTF.

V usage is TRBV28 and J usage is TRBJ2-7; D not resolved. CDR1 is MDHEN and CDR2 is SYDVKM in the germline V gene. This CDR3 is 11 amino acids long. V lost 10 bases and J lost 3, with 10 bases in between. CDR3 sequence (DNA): TGTGCCACCACAGAAAACTACGAGCAGTACTTC. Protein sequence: CATTENYEQYF.

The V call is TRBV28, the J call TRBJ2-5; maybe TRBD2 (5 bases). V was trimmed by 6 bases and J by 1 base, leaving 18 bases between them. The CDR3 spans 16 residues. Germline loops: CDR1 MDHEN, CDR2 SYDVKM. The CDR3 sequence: CASSKQWRAIQETQYF. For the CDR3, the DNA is TGTGCCAGCAGCAAACAGTGGCGGGCAATCCAAGAGACCCAGTACTTC.

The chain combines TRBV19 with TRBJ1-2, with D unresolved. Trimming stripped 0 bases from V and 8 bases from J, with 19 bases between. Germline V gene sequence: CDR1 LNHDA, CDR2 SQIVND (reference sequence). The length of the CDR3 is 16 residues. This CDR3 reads CASSIDRYGLLRGYTF. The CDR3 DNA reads TGTGCCAGTAGTATAGATCGTTACGGGCTACTCAGGGGCTACACCTTC.

The CDR3, as DNA: TGTGCCTGGAGTGTAAGGCTAGCGGGGGAGCAGTTCTTC. The encoded protein is CAWSVRLAGEQFF. The rearrangement uses TRBV30 and TRBJ2-1; 9 bases are a match to TRBD2. J was trimmed by 10 bases and V by 0 bases; bases with no gene match: 4. This CDR3 spans 13 amino acids. Germline values: CDR1 GTSNPN, CDR2 SVGIG (reference sequence).

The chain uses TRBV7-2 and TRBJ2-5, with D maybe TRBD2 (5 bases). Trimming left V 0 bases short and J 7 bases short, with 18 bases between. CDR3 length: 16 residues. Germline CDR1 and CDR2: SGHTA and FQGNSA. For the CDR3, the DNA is TGTGCCAGCAGCTTAGCAGGCGTGGCAGGTCGGGGGACCCAGTACTTC. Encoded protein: CASSLAGVAGRGTQYF.

CDR3 DNA: TGTGCCAGCAGCTTAGTAGGGGTCGCCGAGCAGTACTTC. This encodes CASSLVGVAEQYF. V gene TRBV7-6 combines with J gene TRBJ2-7, with a tentative D call TRBD1 (5 bases). Germline CDR1 reads SGHVS; CDR2 reads FNYEAQ. Trimming left V 1 base short and J 6 bases short, with 10 bases between. The CDR3 consists of 13 residues.

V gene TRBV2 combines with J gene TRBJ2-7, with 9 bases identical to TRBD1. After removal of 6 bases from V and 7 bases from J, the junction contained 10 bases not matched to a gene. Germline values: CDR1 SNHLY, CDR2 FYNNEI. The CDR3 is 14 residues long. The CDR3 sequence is CASRVQGASGEQYF. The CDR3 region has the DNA TGTGCCAGCAGGGTACAGGGGGCTTCTGGAGAGCAGTACTTC.

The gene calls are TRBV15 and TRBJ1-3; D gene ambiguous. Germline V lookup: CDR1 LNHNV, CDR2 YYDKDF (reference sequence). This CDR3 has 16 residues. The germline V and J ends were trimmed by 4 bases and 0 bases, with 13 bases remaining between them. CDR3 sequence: CATSKTKWGSGNTIYF. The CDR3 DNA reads TGTGCCACCAGCAAAACGAAGTGGGGCTCTGGAAACACCATATATTTT.

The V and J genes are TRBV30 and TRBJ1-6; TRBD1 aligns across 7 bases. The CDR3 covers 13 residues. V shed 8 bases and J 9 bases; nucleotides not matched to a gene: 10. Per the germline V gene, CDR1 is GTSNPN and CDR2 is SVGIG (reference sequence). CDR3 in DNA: TGTGCCGGAGGAGCCAGGGGGTTTTCACCCCTCCACTTT. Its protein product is CAGGARGFSPLHF. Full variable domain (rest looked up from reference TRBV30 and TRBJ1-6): SQTIHQWPATLVQPVGSPLSLECTVEGTSNPNLYWYRQAAGRGLQLLFYSVGIGQISSEVPQNLSASRPQDRQFILSSKKLLLSDSGFYLCAGGARGFSPLHFGNGTRLTVT.

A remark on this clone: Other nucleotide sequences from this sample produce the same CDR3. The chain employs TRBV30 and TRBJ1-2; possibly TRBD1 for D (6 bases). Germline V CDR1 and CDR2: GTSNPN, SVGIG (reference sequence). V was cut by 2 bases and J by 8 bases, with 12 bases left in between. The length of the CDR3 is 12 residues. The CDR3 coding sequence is TGTGCCTGGAGTCTCCAGACAGGCGGCTACACCTTC. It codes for CAWSLQTGGYTF.

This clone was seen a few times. CDR3 nucleotides: TGCGCCAGCAGCGTGCGGGCGGGAGCCGACTACGAGCAGTACTTC. Translation gives CASSVRAGADYEQYF. This sequence joins TRBV5-1 and TRBJ2-7, with TRBD2 matching over 7 bases. J lost 3 bases, V lost 4 bases, and 10 bases had no gene match. Germline V gene data show CDR1 as SGHRS and CDR2 as YFSETQ. This CDR3 comprises 15 residues.

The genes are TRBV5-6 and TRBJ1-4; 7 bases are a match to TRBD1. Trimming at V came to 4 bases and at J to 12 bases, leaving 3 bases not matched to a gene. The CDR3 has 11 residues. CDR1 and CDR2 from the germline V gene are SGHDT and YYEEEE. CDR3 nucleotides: TGTGCCAGCAGCCAGGGGGTAGAACTGTTTTTT. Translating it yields CASSQGVELFF.

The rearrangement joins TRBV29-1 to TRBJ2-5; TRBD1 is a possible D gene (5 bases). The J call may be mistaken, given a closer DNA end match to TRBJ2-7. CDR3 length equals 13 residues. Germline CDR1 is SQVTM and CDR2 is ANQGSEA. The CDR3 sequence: CSVLTDSSYEQYF. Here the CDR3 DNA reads TGCAGCGTTCTAACAGACAGCTCCTACGAGCAGTACTTC.